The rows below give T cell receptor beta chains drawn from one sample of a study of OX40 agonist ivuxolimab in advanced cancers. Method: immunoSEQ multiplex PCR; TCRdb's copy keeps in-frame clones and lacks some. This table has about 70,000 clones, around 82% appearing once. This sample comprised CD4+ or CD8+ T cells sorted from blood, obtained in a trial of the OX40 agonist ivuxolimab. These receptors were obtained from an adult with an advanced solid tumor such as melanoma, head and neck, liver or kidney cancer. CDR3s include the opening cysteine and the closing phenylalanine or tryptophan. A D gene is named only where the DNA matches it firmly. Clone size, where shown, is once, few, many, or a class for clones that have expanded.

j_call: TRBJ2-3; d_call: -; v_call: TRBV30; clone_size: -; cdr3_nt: TGTGCCTGGAGTACCCGAGGAGGTAGAACCACAGATACGCAGTATTTT; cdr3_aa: CAWSTRGGRTTDTQYF
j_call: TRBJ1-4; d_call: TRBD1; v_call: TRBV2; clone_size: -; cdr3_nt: TGTGCCAGCAGTCGACAGGGAATGATCGCAACTAATGAAAAACTGTTTTTT; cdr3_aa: CASSRQGMIATNEKLFF
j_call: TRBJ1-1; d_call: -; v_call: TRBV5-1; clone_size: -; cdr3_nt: TGCGCCAGCAGCTTGGGGACATTGAACACTGAAGCTTTCTTT; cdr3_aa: CASSLGTLNTEAFF
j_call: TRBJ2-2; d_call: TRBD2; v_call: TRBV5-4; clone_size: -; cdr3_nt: TGTGCCAGCAGCACAACTAGCGCCGGGGAGCTGTTTTTT; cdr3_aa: CASSTTSAGELFF
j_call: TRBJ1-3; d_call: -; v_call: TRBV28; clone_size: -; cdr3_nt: TGTGCCAGTAAGTCGGATGGAAACACCATATATTTT; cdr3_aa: CASKSDGNTIYF
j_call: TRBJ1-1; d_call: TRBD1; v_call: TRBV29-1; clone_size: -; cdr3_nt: TGCAGCGTTGATGAGTCTGTACGGACAGGGACCACTGAAGCTTTCTTT; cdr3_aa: CSVDESVRTGTTEAFF
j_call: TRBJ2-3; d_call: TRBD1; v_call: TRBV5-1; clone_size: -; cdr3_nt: TGCGCCAGCTCAGGGGGCCGTAGCACAGATACGCAGTATTTT; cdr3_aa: CASSGGRSTDTQYF
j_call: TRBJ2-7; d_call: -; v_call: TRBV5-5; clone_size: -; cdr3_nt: TGTGCCAGCAGCCCCGAGGGGGGGGCTTACGAGCAGTACTTC; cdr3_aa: CASSPEGGAYEQYF
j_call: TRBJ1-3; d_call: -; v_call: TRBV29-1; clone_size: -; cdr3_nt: TGCAGCGTCGCACGAGGAAACACCATATATTTT; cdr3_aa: CSVARGNTIYF
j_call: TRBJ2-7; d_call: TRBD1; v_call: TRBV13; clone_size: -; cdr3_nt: TGTGCCAGCAGCGCCCCTGGACAGGGCTACGAGCAGTACTTC; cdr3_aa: CASSAPGQGYEQYF
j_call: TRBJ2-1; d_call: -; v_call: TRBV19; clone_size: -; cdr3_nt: TGTGCCAGTACTACAGGGACTGAGCAGTTCTTC; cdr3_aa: CASTTGTEQFF
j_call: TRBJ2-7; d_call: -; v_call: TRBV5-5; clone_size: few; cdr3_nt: TGTGCCAGCAGCTTACAGGGGGGGTACGAGCAGTACTTC; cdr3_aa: CASSLQGGYEQYF
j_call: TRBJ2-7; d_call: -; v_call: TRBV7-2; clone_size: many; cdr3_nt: TGTGCCAGCAGCTTGGATAGCGTGAACTACGAGCAGTACTTC; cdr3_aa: CASSLDSVNYEQYF
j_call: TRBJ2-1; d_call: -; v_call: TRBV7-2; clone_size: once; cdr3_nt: TGTGCCAGCAGCTCCCGGGTCTCCTACAATGAGCAGTTCTTC; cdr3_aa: CASSSRVSYNEQFF
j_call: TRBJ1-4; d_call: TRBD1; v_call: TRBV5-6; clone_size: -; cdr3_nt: TGTGCCAGCAGCGACACAGGGGGAGCAACTAATGAAAAACTGTTTTTT; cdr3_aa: CASSDTGGATNEKLFF
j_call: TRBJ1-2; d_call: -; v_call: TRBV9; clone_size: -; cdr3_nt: TGTGCCAGCAGCGTAGCGGGCAGGGTAGGTGGCTACACCTTC; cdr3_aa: CASSVAGRVGGYTF
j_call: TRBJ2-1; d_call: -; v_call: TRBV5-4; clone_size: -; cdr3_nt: TGTGCCAGCAGCTTGGCCAAATCCAGGAGTGGTGGGAATGAGCAGTTCTTC; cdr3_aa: CASSLAKSRSGGNEQFF
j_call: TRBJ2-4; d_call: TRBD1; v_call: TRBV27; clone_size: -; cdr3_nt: TGTGCCAGCACAGGACAGGGGCTAGCCAAAAACATTCAGTACTTC; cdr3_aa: CASTGQGLAKNIQYF
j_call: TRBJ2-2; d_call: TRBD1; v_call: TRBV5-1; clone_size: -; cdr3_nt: TGCGCCAGCAGCTTGGTGGCAGGGGGCTACACCGGGGAGCTGTTTTTT; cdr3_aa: CASSLVAGGYTGELFF
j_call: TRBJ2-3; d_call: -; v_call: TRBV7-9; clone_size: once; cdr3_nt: TGTGCCAGCAGCTTATCGTCGTGGGCACAGAGTACAGATACGCAGTATTTT; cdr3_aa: CASSLSSWAQSTDTQYF
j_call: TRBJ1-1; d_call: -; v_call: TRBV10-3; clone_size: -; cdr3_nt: TGTGCCATCAGTGGGGGACAAGTATTTGAAGCTTTCTTT; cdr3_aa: CAISGGQVFEAFF
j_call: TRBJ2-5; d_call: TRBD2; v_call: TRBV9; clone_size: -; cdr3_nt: TGTGCCAGCAGCGTAGGGCCTAGCGGGGGAAAAGAGACCCAGTACTTC; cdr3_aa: CASSVGPSGGKETQYF
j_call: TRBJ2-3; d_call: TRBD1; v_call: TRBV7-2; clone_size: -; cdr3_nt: TGTGCCAGCAGCGCGCCGGGACAGATAACAGATACGCAGTATTTT; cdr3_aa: CASSAPGQITDTQYF
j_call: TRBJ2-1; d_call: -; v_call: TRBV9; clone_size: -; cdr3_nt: TGTGCCAGCAGCGTAGGACAGGAGAGCTCCTACAATGAGCAGTTCTTC; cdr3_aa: CASSVGQESSYNEQFF
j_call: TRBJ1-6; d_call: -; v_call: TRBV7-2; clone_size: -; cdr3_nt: TGTGCCAGCAGCTTAGAGTTGGTGAGCTCCTATAATTCACCCCTCCACTTT; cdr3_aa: CASSLELVSSYNSPLHF
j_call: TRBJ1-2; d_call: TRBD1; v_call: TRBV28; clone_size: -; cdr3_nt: TGTGCCAGCAGTGCGGGGACAGATGGGTATGGCTACACCTTC; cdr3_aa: CASSAGTDGYGYTF
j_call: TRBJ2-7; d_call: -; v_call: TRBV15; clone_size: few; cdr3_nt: TGTGCCACCAGCAGAGTAGCAGGGGCCTACGAGCAGTACTTC; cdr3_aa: CATSRVAGAYEQYF
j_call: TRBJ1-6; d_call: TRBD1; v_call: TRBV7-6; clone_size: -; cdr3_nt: TGTGCCAGCAGCACCCGGACAGGAGGCGGGAGTTCACCCCTCCACTTT; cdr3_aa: CASSTRTGGGSSPLHF
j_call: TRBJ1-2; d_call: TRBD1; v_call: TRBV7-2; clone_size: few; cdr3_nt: TGTGCCAGCAGCTCCGCCCTCCGCGGGACAGGGGGCGGTGAAGGCTACACCTTC; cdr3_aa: CASSSALRGTGGGEGYTF
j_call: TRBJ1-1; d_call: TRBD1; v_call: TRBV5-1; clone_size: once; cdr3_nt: TGCGCCAGCAGCACAGGGGGGAACACTGAAGCTTTCTTT; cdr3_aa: CASSTGGNTEAFF
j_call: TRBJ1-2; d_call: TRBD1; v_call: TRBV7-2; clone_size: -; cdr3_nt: TGTGCCAGCAGCCCGGGACAGGCCGCGAGGGGCTACACCTTC; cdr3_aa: CASSPGQAARGYTF
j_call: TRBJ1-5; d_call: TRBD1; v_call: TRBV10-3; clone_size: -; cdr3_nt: TGTGCCATCAGGCAGGGGGCTGTCGGCAATCAGCCCCAGCATTTT; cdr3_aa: CAIRQGAVGNQPQHF
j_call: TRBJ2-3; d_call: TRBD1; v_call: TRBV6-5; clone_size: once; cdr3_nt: TGTGCCAGCAGTCCAGGACAGGGCCGCACAGATACGCAGTATTTT; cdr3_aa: CASSPGQGRTDTQYF
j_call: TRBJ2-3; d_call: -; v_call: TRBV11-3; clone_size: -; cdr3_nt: TGTGCCAGCAGCAGATTACGCACAGATACGCAGTATTTT; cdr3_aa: CASSRLRTDTQYF
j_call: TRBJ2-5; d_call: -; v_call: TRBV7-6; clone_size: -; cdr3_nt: TGTGCCAGCAGCTCGTCAGGGACAAGAGGAGAGACCCAGTACTTC; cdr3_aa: CASSSSGTRGETQYF
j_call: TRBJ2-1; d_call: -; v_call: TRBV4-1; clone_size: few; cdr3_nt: TGCGCCAGCAGCCAAGATCCCCGGGAGAGGTACAATGAGCAGTTCTTC; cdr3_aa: CASSQDPRERYNEQFF
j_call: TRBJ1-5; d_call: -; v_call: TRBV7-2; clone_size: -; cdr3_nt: TGTGCCAGCAGCTTAGCGGGGGCAGCTCCACAGCCCCAGCATTTT; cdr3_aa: CASSLAGAAPQPQHF
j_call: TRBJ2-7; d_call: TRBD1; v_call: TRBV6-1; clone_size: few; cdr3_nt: TGTGCCAGCAGAGGGACAGGACAGTTCTCCTACGAGCAGTACTTC; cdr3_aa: CASRGTGQFSYEQYF
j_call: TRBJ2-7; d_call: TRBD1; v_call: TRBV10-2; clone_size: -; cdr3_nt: TGCGCCAGCAGTGAGATCCGGGACAGGGCCCGATACGAGCAGTACTTC; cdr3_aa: CASSEIRDRARYEQYF
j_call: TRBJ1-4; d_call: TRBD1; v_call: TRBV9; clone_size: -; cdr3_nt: TGTGCCAGCAGCCCAAGGGACAGGGGGAATGAAAAACTGTTTTTT; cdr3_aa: CASSPRDRGNEKLFF
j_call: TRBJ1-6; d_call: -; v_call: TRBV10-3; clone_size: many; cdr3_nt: TGTGCCATCAGTGCCGAGGTTGGGACCGCAAATTCACCCCTCCACTTT; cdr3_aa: CAISAEVGTANSPLHF
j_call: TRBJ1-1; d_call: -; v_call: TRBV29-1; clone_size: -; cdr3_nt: TGCAGCGTCAAAGACAGACGCACTGAAGCTTTCTTT; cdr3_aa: CSVKDRRTEAFF
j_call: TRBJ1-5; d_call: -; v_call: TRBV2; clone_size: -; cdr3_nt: TGTGCCAGCAGCGGACCGGGACTGTCTTGGAATCAGCCCCAGCATTTT; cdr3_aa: CASSGPGLSWNQPQHF
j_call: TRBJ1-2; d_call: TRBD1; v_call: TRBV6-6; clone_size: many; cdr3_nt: TGTGCCAGCAGGACAGGGGGATCTGGCTACACCTTC; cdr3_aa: CASRTGGSGYTF